This is a list of T cell receptor beta chains from one sample in a study of OX40 agonist ivuxolimab in advanced cancers. TCRdb keeps only in-frame clones here, not all; method: immunoSEQ multiplex PCR. This table has over 50,000 clones, roughly 80% appearing once. The input for sequencing was CD4+ or CD8+ T cells sorted from blood, taken in a trial of the OX40 agonist ivuxolimab. The receptors were gathered from an adult with an advanced solid tumor such as melanoma, head and neck, liver or kidney cancer. The CDR3 runs from the conserved cysteine through the conserved F or W. The order of the fields is clone size, D gene, V gene, CDR3 length, J gene, CDR3 protein, CDR3 DNA. A D gene is named only where the DNA matches it firmly. The size field is filled for only some rows; it gives once, few, many or a size class.

>-|TRBD2|TRBV7-2|14|TRBJ2-7
CASRFGGGSYEQYF
TGTGCCAGCAGATTCGGCGGGGGCTCCTACGAGCAGTACTTC
>-|TRBD2|TRBV9|14|TRBJ2-3
CASTSGGFTDTQYF
TGTGCCAGCACTAGCGGGGGATTCACAGATACGCAGTATTTT
>once|TRBD1|TRBV5-1|15|TRBJ2-3
CASSLGDRHTDTQYF
TGCGCCAGCAGCTTGGGGGACAGGCACACAGATACGCAGTATTTT
>-|-|TRBV7-3|17|TRBJ2-6
CASSPTGLGAGANVLTF
TGTGCCAGCAGCCCCACAGGGTTGGGCGCTGGGGCCAACGTCCTGACTTTC
>-|TRBD1|TRBV7-9|16|TRBJ1-4
CASSPTTGGYSEKLFF
TGTGCCAGCAGCCCTACTACAGGGGGCTATTCTGAAAAACTGTTTTTT
>-|-|TRBV6-5|15|TRBJ1-6
CASRGDRRRNSPLHF
TGTGCCAGCAGGGGAGACAGGAGGAGGAATTCACCCCTCCACTTT
>-|-|TRBV30|9|TRBJ2-7
CACHGEQYF
TGTGCCTGTCATGGAGAGCAGTACTTC
>-|TRBD2|TRBV7-3|14|TRBJ2-5
CASSSKAGVETQYF
TGTGCCAGCAGCTCGAAGGCGGGGGTGGAGACCCAGTACTTC
>once|-|TRBV2|15|TRBJ1-1
CASNPWGQGNTEAFF
TGTGCCAGCAACCCCTGGGGGCAGGGGAACACTGAAGCTTTCTTT
>once|-|TRBV28|14|TRBJ2-7
CASISGLVAYEQYF
TGTGCCAGCATCTCGGGGTTGGTCGCCTACGAGCAGTACTTC
>-|TRBD1|TRBV7-9|16|TRBJ2-7
CASSLGPQGAPYEQYF
TGTGCCAGCAGCTTAGGGCCCCAGGGGGCACCCTACGAGCAGTACTTC
>-|-|TRBV18|15|TRBJ1-5
CASSPNHDPNQPQHF
TGTGCCAGCTCACCGAACCATGACCCGAATCAGCCCCAGCATTTT
>-|-|TRBV21-1|17|TRBJ2-7
CASSKEGICGGVYEQYF
TGTGCCAGCAGCAAAGAAGGCATATGTGGAGGGGTCTACGAGCAGTACTTC
>-|-|TRBV10-1|16|TRBJ1-5
CASSVFRHLGYQPQHF
TGCGCCAGCAGTGTGTTTAGGCACCTAGGTTATCAGCCCCAGCATTTT
>-|-|TRBV2|15|TRBJ2-1
CASSARGGTYNEQFF
TGTGCCAGCAGTGCGAGAGGGGGGACGTACAATGAGCAGTTCTTC